Each of the 25 T cell receptor beta chains below was sequenced from the same sample in a study of T cells after yellow fever vaccination. TCRdb re-analysed the 5' RACE reads in MiXCR, keeping a single row per CDR3 protein. Seen here are under 550,000 distinct CDR3 sequences, roughly 22% observed once, and the top ten hold 16%. The sample consisted of PBMCs, taken more than 20 days after the first yellow fever vaccination. The receptors were sampled from a man younger than 35 who received the YFV17D yellow fever vaccine.

The chain is built from TRBV29-1 and TRBJ1-5; 7 bases line up with TRBD1. Germline values: CDR1 SQVTM, CDR2 ANQGSEA. After removal of 4 bases from V and 8 bases from J, the junction contained 8 bases not matched to a gene. The length of the CDR3 is 13 residues. CDR3: CSVGQGEGKPQHF. In nucleotides, the CDR3 is TGCAGCGTTGGGCAGGGGGAAGGAAAGCCCCAGCATTTT. Filled out from reference TRBV29-1 and TRBJ1-5, the complete variable domain reads SAVISQKPSRDICQRGTSLTIQCQVDSQVTMMFWYRQQPGQSLTLIATANQGSEATYESGFVIDKFPISRPNLTFSTLTVSNMSPEDSSIYLCSVGQGEGKPQHFGDGTRLSIL.

This clonotype was picked up a small number of times. The chain couples TRBV21-1 to TRBJ1-1; TRBD1 is taken as the D call from the table, unchecked against the DNA. TRBV21-1 has pseudogene status. The CDR3 contains 15 residues. This chain's CDR3 is CASSAPEGEKTEAFF. The CDR3 bases are TGTGCCAGCAGCGCTCCTGAGGGGGAGAAGACTGAAGCTTTCTTT.

V is TRBV14 and J is TRBJ1-4; D is unresolved. The V gene lost 0 bases and the J gene lost 8 bases, with 10 bases spanning the gap. The CDR3 contains 14 residues. Germline CDR1 reads SGHDN; CDR2 reads FVKESK. CDR3 in DNA: TGTGCCAGCAGCCAAGAGACGTCTTACGAAAAACTGTTTTTT. Encoded protein: CASSQETSYEKLFF.

This clonotype was counted only a few times. This chain uses TRBV7-2 with TRBJ2-7; perhaps D is TRBD1 or TRBD2 (5 bases each). This CDR3 comprises 14 residues. CDR1 is SGHTA, CDR2 FQGNSA, per germline. Trimming removed 7 bases from V and 0 bases from J, with 13 bases in between. The DNA of the CDR3 is TGTGCCAGCACCCGGGACGCCCCCTCCTACGAGCAGTACTTC. Translating it yields CASTRDAPSYEQYF.

The chain is built from TRBV7-3 and TRBJ2-3; 9 bases line up with TRBD2. The J segment lost 6 bases and the V segment lost 5 bases, leaving 9 bases of the junction unmatched. Germline CDR1 and CDR2: SGHTA and FQGTGA. The CDR3 runs 15 residues. DNA for the CDR3: TGTGCCAGCAGCCGCGAGCGGGGGGCCTGGGATACGCAGTATTTT. This codes for CASSRERGAWDTQYF.

This clonotype was counted between two and nine times. The V call is TRBV7-9, the J call TRBJ2-7; D call uncertain. Germline lookup yields CDR1 SEHNR and CDR2 FQNEAQ (reference sequence). The V end lost 1 base, the J end lost 3 bases, and 7 bases lay between the germline ends. This CDR3 has 13 residues. CDR3 DNA sequence: TGTGCCAGCAGCTTAGTTGGGGTCTACGAGCAGTACGTC. It specifies CASSLVGVYEQYV.

The genes are TRBV6-1 and TRBJ2-7; D possibly corresponds to TRBD1 (6 bases). Germline CDR1 reads MNHNS; CDR2 reads SASEGT. This CDR3 is built from 13 residues. The ends were cut back, 6 bases at V and 4 bases at J, with 13 bases in the middle. Written as DNA, the CDR3 is TGTGCCAGCAGAGAGGCAGGGGTTTACGAGCAGTACGTC. Its protein product is CASREAGVYEQYV.

The table lists this clonotype with a few counts. The V and J genes are TRBV29-1 and TRBJ2-1; 12 bases fit TRBD2. The germline V gene encodes CDR1 SQVTM and CDR2 ANQGSEA. This CDR3 has 14 amino acids. The V gene end was trimmed by 5 bases and the J gene end by 6 bases; junction bases not matched to a gene: 5. The CDR3 coding sequence is TGCAGCGTTCCACTAGCGGGGGGCTCCAATGAGCAGTTCTTC. It encodes CSVPLAGGSNEQFF.

This clonotype was seen a few times. The chain has TRBV11-1 and TRBJ2-4; 15 bases map to TRBD2. Germline CDR1 and CDR2: SGHAT and FQDESV (reference sequence). This CDR3 contains 18 residues. The J segment lost 0 bases and the V segment lost 5 bases, leaving 5 bases of the junction unmatched. The CDR3, as DNA: TGTGCCAGCAGCCCCGGGACTAGCGGGGGGTTAGCCAAAAACATTCAGTACTTC. It is translated as CASSPGTSGGLAKNIQYF.

Concerning this clonotype itself: A read error is likely, as this CDR3 ends without the conserved phenylalanine or tryptophan. This chain links TRBV10-3 with TRBJ2-1; tentative D call: TRBD2 (6 bases). The V gene's germline CDR1 is ENHRY and CDR2 SYGVKD. The CDR3 loop spans 15 amino acids. V was cut by 2 bases and J by 4 bases, with 12 bases left in between. The CDR3 reads CAISEGPSEYNEQFS. CDR3 DNA sequence: TGTGCCATCAGTGAGGGGCCTAGCGAATACAATGAGCAGTTCTCC.

This clonotype occurred a few times. This rearrangement joins TRBV10-3 to TRBJ2-2; TRBD2 matches at 14 bases. Germline CDR1 and CDR2: ENHRY and SYGVKD. The CDR3 totals 17 residues. V was clipped by 5 bases and J by 1 base; unmatched bases: 3. The CDR3: CAISKGLAGGNTGELFF. The CDR3 nucleotides are TGTGCCATCAGTAAAGGACTAGCGGGGGGGAACACCGGGGAGCTGTTTTTT.

The CDR3: CASSLGVKAFF. CDR3 sequence (DNA): TGCGCCAGCAGCTTGGGGGTAAAAGCTTTCTTT. This chain links TRBV5-1 with TRBJ1-1, with D unresolved. The CDR3 has 11 amino acids. Trimming cost V 0 bases and J 9 bases, with 6 bases left between them. From germline, CDR1 is SGHRS and CDR2 YFSETQ.

The chain carries TRBV4-1 and TRBJ2-7; no clear D gene. The CDR3 is 13 residues long. Germline V gene data show CDR1 as MGHRA and CDR2 as YSYEKL. The germline V and J ends were trimmed by 0 bases and 8 bases, with 11 bases remaining between them. The CDR3 region has the DNA TGCGCCAGCAGCCAAGATAGTAGAAACCAGCAGTACTTC. This codes for CASSQDSRNQQYF.

At least ten counts were recorded for this clonotype. The chain recombines TRBV20-1 with TRBJ1-2; no firm D call. The V end lost 6 bases, the J end lost 6 bases, and 17 bases lay between the germline ends. Germline V lookup: CDR1 DFQATT, CDR2 SNEGSKA (reference sequence). This CDR3 spans 13 amino acids. The CDR3 region is CSALMGRTDGYTF. CDR3 sequence (DNA): TGCAGTGCCCTGATGGGGAGGACGGATGGCTACACCTTC.

The chain uses TRBV7-2 and TRBJ2-7, with a tentative D call TRBD2 (5 bases). The CDR3 runs to 15 residues. Trimming left V 1 base short and J 0 bases short, with 10 bases between. Germline-derived CDR1 and CDR2 are SGHTA and FQGNSA. Here the CDR3 reads CASSLGLSRSYEQYV. The CDR3, as DNA: TGTGCCAGCAGCTTAGGACTATCCCGCTCCTACGAGCAGTACGTC.

The chain links TRBV10-2 to TRBJ2-7; D is undetermined. V lost 0 bases, J lost 2 bases, and 11 bases lay in between. The CDR3 has 15 residues. Germline V gene sequence: CDR1 WSHSY, CDR2 SAAADI. The CDR3 here is CASSESASATYEQYF. The CDR3 region has the DNA TGCGCCAGCAGTGAGTCGGCTTCAGCCACCTACGAGCAGTACTTC.

The chain recombines TRBV6-2 or TRBV6-3 with TRBJ2-7; D may be TRBD1 or TRBD2 (5 bases each). CDR1 and CDR2 from the germline V gene are MNHEY and SVGEGT. V was pared by 5 bases and J by 5 bases, with 16 bases between. The CDR3 is 14 residues long. The CDR3 sequence: CASSGMGPTNEQYF. CDR3 nucleotide sequence: TGTGCCAGCAGTGGCATGGGACCGACCAACGAGCAGTACTTC.

The V and J genes are TRBV7-8 and TRBJ2-2; no clear D gene. CDR1 and CDR2 (germline): SGHVS, FQNEAQ. This CDR3 comprises 17 residues. V shed 2 bases and J shed 1 base, with 14 bases lying between them. For the CDR3, the DNA is TGTGCCAGCAGCTTAATCTTCGGGCAGGAGAACACCGGGGAGCTGTTTTTT. The encoded protein is CASSLIFGQENTGELFF.

The chain combines TRBV11-2 with TRBJ2-7, with D possibly TRBD1 on 5 matching bases. The V gene lost 4 bases and the J gene lost 2 bases, with 24 bases spanning the gap. The CDR3 runs to 18 residues. The germline CDR1 and CDR2 sequences are SGHAT and FQNNGV. The CDR3 here is CASSSPPGGRALAYEQYF. For the CDR3, the DNA is TGTGCCAGCAGCTCCCCCCCAGGCGGCAGGGCGTTGGCCTACGAGCAGTACTTC.

V usage is TRBV10-2 and J usage is TRBJ2-5, with D perhaps TRBD2 (5 bases). The CDR3 has 15 amino acids. CDR1 and CDR2 (germline): WSHSY, SAAADI. Between the trimmed V and J ends, which lost 5 bases and 5 bases, there was a span of 18 bases. CDR3 in amino acids: CASSSGLPTAETQYF. The CDR3 nucleotides read TGCGCCAGCAGTAGCGGACTGCCAACTGCGGAGACCCAGTACTTC.

V and J are TRBV4-3 and TRBJ1-1; D is perhaps TRBD1 (5 bases). CDR3 length equals 15 residues. Germline V gene data show CDR1 as LGHNA and CDR2 as YSLEER. Trimming took 2 bases from V and 2 from J, leaving 12 bases between them. The CDR3 nucleotides are TGCGCCAGCAGCCAAACCCCCCAGGGAAACACTGAAGCTTTCTTT. This codes for CASSQTPQGNTEAFF.

This clonotype was detected only a few times. This chain uses TRBV11-1 with TRBJ2-3; D not resolved. The CDR3 runs to 17 residues. Between the trimmed V and J ends, which lost 3 bases and 1 base, there was a span of 17 bases. The germline V gene encodes CDR1 SGHAT and CDR2 FQDESV (reference sequence). CDR3 sequence (DNA): TGTGCCAGCAGCTTCTTAGTTGGGGATACGGGCACAGATACGCAGTATTTT. It is translated as CASSFLVGDTGTDTQYF.

CDR3 loop: CASTPLPPLGEQYV. In DNA form, the CDR3 reads TGCGCCAGCACCCCGCTACCCCCTCTGGGGGAGCAGTACGTC. This chain uses TRBV5-1 with TRBJ2-7; D uncertain. This CDR3 has 14 amino acids. V dropped 6 bases and J dropped 7 bases, with 20 bases sitting between them. Germline CDR1 reads SGHRS; CDR2 reads YFSETQ.

This clonotype was counted only a few times. The chain joins TRBV19 to TRBJ2-5; 8 bases agree with TRBD1. V lost 2 bases to trimming and J lost 5 bases; unmatched junction nucleotides: 4. CDR3 length equals 14 residues. Germline loops: CDR1 LNHDA, CDR2 SQIVND (reference sequence). The CDR3 region is CASSIQGAKETQYF. The DNA for the CDR3 is TGTGCCAGTAGTATACAGGGGGCAAAGGAGACCCAGTACTTC.

In DNA, the CDR3 is TGTGCCAGCACGGGGGCCGGAGGAAACAATGAGCAGTTCTTC. Residues: CASTGAGGNNEQFF. The rearrangement joins TRBV2 to TRBJ2-1; D tentatively fits TRBD1 or TRBD2 (6 bases each). The CDR3 consists of 14 residues. Between the trimmed V and J ends, which lost 7 bases and 5 bases, there was a span of 15 bases. In germline, CDR1 is SNHLY, CDR2 FYNNEI.